Listed below are T cell receptor beta chains from one sample, sequenced in a study of T cell repertoires in cytomegalovirus infection. In TCRdb, the reads were re-called with MiXCR into one record per CDR3 protein. The sample has some 920,000 distinct CDR3 sequences; about a third are singletons. The antigens of these receptors remain unknown. This specimen consisted of cultured CD8+ T cells from PBMCs, obtained from culture after CMV antigen stimulation. All receptors derive from a human donor in good health (CMV status not recorded). Some clones in this sample may be carry-over from other donors' samples. Each CDR3 is given with its conserved first and last residue. D genes are given only for firm matches. Size is omitted from some rows. Given values are once, few, many or a class for expanded clones.

CDR3aa | CDR3nt | d_gene | abundance | j_gene | v_gene
CASSLDPNNSPLHF | TGTGCCAGCAGCTTAGACCCCAATAATTCACCCCTCCACTTT | - | once | TRBJ1-6 | TRBV7-9
CASSIFSSGTYEQYF | TGTGCCAGTAGTATCTTTTCCTCCGGAACCTACGAGCAGTACTTC | - | - | TRBJ2-7 | TRBV19
CASSQVRNTEAFF | TGTGCCAGCAGCCAAGTCAGGAACACTGAAGCTTTCTTT | - | many | TRBJ1-1 | TRBV4-3
CASSLSPGGETEAFF | TGTGCCAGCAGTTTATCTCCTGGGGGAGAGACTGAAGCTTTCTTT | - | once | TRBJ1-1 | TRBV12-3/TRBV12-4
CASSPRRSGGFLYEQYF | TGTGCCAGCTCACCAAGAAGGAGCGGGGGGTTCTTGTACGAGCAGTACTTC | TRBD2 | - | TRBJ2-7 | TRBV18
CASSLAGPTGELFF | TGTGCCAGCAGCTTAGCTGGACCCACCGGGGAGCTGTTTTTT | - | many | TRBJ2-2 | TRBV7-8
CASSSSPPSLAGEIDTQYF | TGTGCCAGCAGTTCGTCCCCTCCTTCACTAGCGGGGGAGATAGATACGCAGTATTTT | TRBD2 | few | TRBJ2-3 | TRBV6-2/TRBV6-3
CASSQAISNQPQHF | TGCGCCAGCAGCCAAGCCATCAGCAATCAGCCCCAGCATTTT | - | - | TRBJ1-5 | TRBV4-1
CASSMRGLEQYF | TGTGCCAGCAGCATGAGGGGGTTAGAGCAGTACTTC | - | few | TRBJ2-7 | TRBV7-9
CASSYAKTGGTEAFF | TGTGCCAGCAGTTACGCCAAGACAGGGGGCACTGAAGCTTTCTTT | TRBD1 | - | TRBJ1-1 | TRBV6-6
CASSPRDRVYNEQFF | TGTGCCAGCTCACCACGAGACAGGGTATACAATGAGCAGTTCTTC | TRBD1 | - | TRBJ2-1 | TRBV18
CASTLGQKNTEAFF | TGTGCCAGTACATTGGGACAGAAGAACACTGAAGCTTTCTTT | TRBD1 | - | TRBJ1-1 | TRBV19
CASSPPGGGGHNEQFF | TGTGCCAGCAGCCCTCCGGGCGGGGGGGGCCACAATGAGCAGTTCTTC | TRBD2 | few | TRBJ2-1 | TRBV7-6
CASSFALAGEPNGELFF | TGTGCCAGCAGTTTTGCCTTAGCGGGGGAACCGAACGGGGAGCTGTTTTTT | TRBD2 | few | TRBJ2-2 | TRBV6-5
CASALSGGAIDEQFF | TGTGCTAGTGCCCTTAGCGGGGGGGCCATAGATGAGCAGTTCTTC | TRBD2 | - | TRBJ2-1 | TRBV12-5
CSALDPSTDTQYF | TGCAGTGCTCTCGACCCGAGCACAGATACGCAGTATTTT | - | - | TRBJ2-3 | TRBV20-1
CASSYVRGYTF | TGTGCCAGCAGTTACGTAAGAGGCTACACCTTC | - | - | TRBJ1-2 | TRBV6-2/TRBV6-3
CASSFTFRGSSYNEQFF | TGTGCCAGCAGCTTCACCTTCCGGGGGAGCTCCTACAATGAGCAGTTCTTC | - | many | TRBJ2-1 | TRBV11-2
CASRHRGRVTDTQYF | TGTGCCAGCAGGCACAGGGGGCGTGTTACAGATACGCAGTATTTT | TRBD1 | few | TRBJ2-3 | TRBV27
CASSLEFLGTQEDTEAFF | TGTGCCAGCAGCTTAGAGTTCTTAGGGACCCAAGAGGACACTGAAGCTTTCTTT | - | many | TRBJ1-1 | TRBV7-9
CASSNDRASNQPQHF | TGTGCCAGCAGTAACGACAGGGCTAGCAATCAGCCCCAGCATTTT | TRBD1 | - | TRBJ1-5 | TRBV28
CASSLSSGNNEKLFF | TGTGCCAGCAGCCTCTCCTCGGGCAATAATGAAAAACTGTTTTTT | - | few | TRBJ1-4 | TRBV7-9
CASSLGPGQSHYGYTF | TGTGCCAGCAGCTTGGGTCCGGGACAGTCTCACTATGGCTACACCTTC | TRBD1 | few | TRBJ1-2 | TRBV7-8
CASNLGNTIYF | TGTGCCAGCAACTTAGGAAACACCATATATTTT | - | few | TRBJ1-3 | TRBV7-9
CASSAQGDGYGYTF | TGTGCCAGCAGCGCACAGGGGGACGGCTATGGCTACACCTTC | TRBD1 | few | TRBJ1-2 | TRBV9
CASSGGHETNEKLFF | TGTGCCAGCAGCGGGGGACACGAAACTAATGAAAAACTGTTTTTT | - | few | TRBJ1-4 | TRBV27
CASSQEPLDLFGANVLTF | TGTGCCAGCTCCCAAGAACCGCTGGACCTCTTTGGGGCCAACGTCCTGACTTTC | - | few | TRBJ2-6 | TRBV18
CSALGGTLHF | TGCAGTGCTCTCGGGGGCACCCTCCACTTT | - | once | TRBJ1-6 | TRBV20-1
CASSADHQAGNTIYF | TGTGCCAGCAGTGCCGACCACCAGGCTGGAAACACCATATATTTT | - | few | TRBJ1-3 | TRBV6-4
CSARHRDYGYTF | TGCAGTGCTAGACATCGGGACTATGGCTACACCTTC | - | - | TRBJ1-2 | TRBV20-1